The rows below give T cell receptor beta chains drawn from one sample of a study of blood T cell repertoires in COVID-19. Repertoires were generated with immunoSEQ multiplex PCR, while TCRdb's copy carries only in-frame clones and drops some. The repertoire has tens of thousands of clones, 65% to 90% of them found once; the top ten carry roughly 2.5%. Sequencing input: peripheral blood. The receptor set was obtained from a woman in her sixties or seventies with acute or convalescent COVID-19. Each CDR3 is given with its conserved first and last residue. The D gene is left open where the match is weak. The size field is filled for only some rows; it gives once, few, many or a size class.

>TRBD1|-|TRBJ1-4|TRBV5-1
TGCGCCAGCAGCTCCAGGACAGGGGGAGGAGAAAAACTGTTTTTT
CASSSRTGGGEKLFF
>TRBD1|once|TRBJ1-1|TRBV3-1/TRBV3-2
TGTGCCAGCAGCCGCGGGACAGGGTTCGCTGAAGCTTTCTTT
CASSRGTGFAEAFF
>TRBD1|once|TRBJ2-1|TRBV7-9
TGTGCCAGCAGCCTCCGACAGGGGGCGAGAATCAATGAGCAGTTCTTC
CASSLRQGARINEQFF
>TRBD1|-|TRBJ2-7|TRBV27
TGTGCCAGCAAAAGACAGGGGACGACCTACGAGCAGTACTTC
CASKRQGTTYEQYF
>-|-|TRBJ2-3|TRBV2
TGTGCCAGCAGTGAGCTAGAGGATACGCAGTATTTT
CASSELEDTQYF
>-|-|TRBJ1-3|TRBV18
TGTGCCAGCTCACCTAGCCTGAAGGCTTCTGGAAACACCATATATTTT
CASSPSLKASGNTIYF
>TRBD1|once|TRBJ1-2|TRBV5-1
TGCGCCAGCAGCTTGGCCCCGGGACAGGTGGGCGGCTACACCTTC
CASSLAPGQVGGYTF
>-|-|TRBJ2-1|TRBV14
TGTGCCAGCAGCCAAGATCCCGACTTTCCCACCTACAATGAGCAGTTCTTC
CASSQDPDFPTYNEQFF
>-|-|TRBJ2-5|TRBV7-2
TGTGCCAGCAGCACCACTAGGTCGGAGACCCAGTACTTC
CASSTTRSETQYF
>-|-|TRBJ2-1|TRBV9
TGTGCCAGCAGCGCAAACAATGAGCAGTTCTTC
CASSANNEQFF
>-|-|TRBJ1-6|TRBV6-1
TGTGCCAGCAGTGATTTAGCCCTCCACTTT
CASSDLALHF
>TRBD2|-|TRBJ2-3|TRBV5-1
TGCGCCAGCAGCTTGGGAGGGACTAGCGGAGCAGATACGCAGTATTTT
CASSLGGTSGADTQYF
>-|few|TRBJ1-2|TRBV29-1
TGCAGCGTTGTGGCCTCGACAGCCTATGGCTACACCTTC
CSVVASTAYGYTF
>TRBD1|-|TRBJ1-1|TRBV30
TGTGCCTGGAGTGGAACAGGGGTCGGCACTGAAGCTTTCTTT
CAWSGTGVGTEAFF
>-|-|TRBJ1-1|TRBV6-5
TGTGCCAGCAGGCTCCAGGGGATGGGGACTGAAGCTTTCTTT
CASRLQGMGTEAFF
>TRBD1|once|TRBJ1-2|TRBV30
TGTGCCTGGAGTCCGGGAGGGGGGACAGGGTATGGCTACACCTTC
CAWSPGGGTGYGYTF
>-|-|TRBJ1-3|TRBV2
TGTGCCAGCAGGGGAGGGCTTGGAAACACCATATATTTT
CASRGGLGNTIYF
>-|-|TRBJ1-2|TRBV11-2
TGTGCCAGCAGCCACCACAGGGTCGGGTTCGGCTATGGCTACACCTTC
CASSHHRVGFGYGYTF
>TRBD1|-|TRBJ1-1|TRBV6-4
TGTGCCAGCACTGCAACAGGGGGAACTGAAGCTTTCTTT
CASTATGGTEAFF
>TRBD1|-|TRBJ2-7|TRBV7-8
TGTGCCAGCAGCTTACTTCGGGACAGTACCTACGAGCAGTACTTC
CASSLLRDSTYEQYF
>-|-|TRBJ2-3|TRBV5-5
TGTGCCAGCAGTACTGCGGGTAGCACAGATACGCAGTATTTT
CASSTAGSTDTQYF
>TRBD1|-|TRBJ1-2|TRBV5-1
TGCGCCAGCAGCTTGGAGGAGGGACAGTTCTCCTATGGCTACACCTTC
CASSLEEGQFSYGYTF
>TRBD2|-|TRBJ2-5|TRBV6-2/TRBV6-3
TGTGCCAGCAGTTCGTACGGGACTAGCGGGAGGGAGACCCAGTACTTC
CASSSYGTSGRETQYF
>TRBD1|-|TRBJ1-2|TRBV7-9
TGTGCCAGCAGCCCACGATTGACAGGGGCCCTCCCCTATGGCTACACCTTC
CASSPRLTGALPYGYTF
>-|-|TRBJ1-5|TRBV19
TGTGCCAGTACCTTAGGAGCTAGAAACAATCAGCCCCAGCATTTT
CASTLGARNNQPQHF
>TRBD2|-|TRBJ2-1|TRBV5-4
TGTGCCAGCAGCTCCCGACTAGCCGGAGATGATGAGCAGTTCTTC
CASSSRLAGDDEQFF
>-|-|TRBJ2-3|TRBV20-1
TGCAGTGCTATCAGAACAGATACGCAGTATTTT
CSAIRTDTQYF
>TRBD2|-|TRBJ2-3|TRBV6-6
TGTGCCAGCAGTTACTCAACTAGCGGGAGAGGTACGCAGTATTTT
CASSYSTSGRGTQYF
>-|-|TRBJ2-5|TRBV6-6
TGTGCCAGCAGTTACGGTGGCGGGGTAAAAGAGACCCAGTACTTC
CASSYGGGVKETQYF
>-|once|TRBJ1-4|TRBV19
TGTGCCAGTAGTATCTCGACAGGTCCAGAAAAACTGTTTTTT
CASSISTGPEKLFF
>-|-|TRBJ1-2|TRBV5-6
TGTGCCAGCAGCGACTCAGGGGAAGCTAACTATGGCTACACCTTC
CASSDSGEANYGYTF
>-|-|TRBJ1-1|TRBV15
TGTGCCACCAGCAGACCCCGATACCGACAGCGGGCCAATCAGAACACTGAAGCTTTCTTT
CATSRPRYRQRANQNTEAFF
>-|once|TRBJ1-1|TRBV13
TGTGCCAGCAGTAACGGTCTGGTTAACACTGAAGCTTTCTTT
CASSNGLVNTEAFF
>-|-|TRBJ2-2|TRBV12-2
TGTGCAAGTCGCTTCTCTGCTAGGAGCTGCGGGAGGGGGGTGTTAACCGGGGAGCTGTTTTTT
CASRFSARSCGRGVLTGELFF
>-|-|TRBJ2-2|TRBV6-1
TGTGCCAGCAGTGAATGGACCTCGGGGAGCGGGGAGCTGTTTTTT
CASSEWTSGSGELFF
>-|-|TRBJ2-4|TRBV12-3/TRBV12-4
TGTGCCAGCACCCTCAGTGACAAAAACATTCAGTACTTC
CASTLSDKNIQYF
>-|-|TRBJ2-5|TRBV12-3/TRBV12-4
TGTGCCAGCAGAGCAGGGTCTGCAGAGACCCAGTACTTC
CASRAGSAETQYF
>-|-|TRBJ1-2|TRBV24-1
TGTGCCACCAGTGAGAACAGGAATAACTATGGCTACACCTTC
CATSENRNNYGYTF
>-|-|TRBJ2-1|TRBV5-1
TGCGCCAGCAGCTCTGAGGGAAGAACCTCCTACAATGAGCAGTTCTTC
CASSSEGRTSYNEQFF
>TRBD1|-|TRBJ1-6|TRBV6-1
TGTGCCAGCAGTGTCGGGACAGCCGCCGGGTATTCACCCCTCCACTTT
CASSVGTAAGYSPLHF
>-|once|TRBJ2-1|TRBV7-2
TGTGCCAGCAGCCTCTACTCCGGGACTGTCGCCGATGAGCAGTTCTTC
CASSLYSGTVADEQFF
>TRBD2|once|TRBJ2-5|TRBV19
TGTGCCAGTAGTATTGGGACTAGCGGAGCCCAGTACTTC
CASSIGTSGAQYF
>-|-|TRBJ1-4|TRBV6-5
TGTGCCAGCAGACCCGTCAGTAATGAAAAACTGTTTTTT
CASRPVSNEKLFF
>-|-|TRBJ1-1|TRBV5-1
TGCGCCAGCAGGCCCAGGGGTACTGAAGCTTTCTTT
CASRPRGTEAFF
>-|-|TRBJ2-1|TRBV27
TGTGCCAGCAGTCCCCCCAGCAATGAGCAGTTCTTC
CASSPPSNEQFF
>TRBD2|-|TRBJ2-6|TRBV5-1
TGCGCCAGCAGCCTGGAACTAGCGGCTGGGGCCAACGTCCTGACTTTC
CASSLELAAGANVLTF
>-|-|TRBJ1-1|TRBV18
TGTGCCAGCTCACCATCCAGGCGGAACACTGAAGCTTTCTTT
CASSPSRRNTEAFF
>TRBD1|-|TRBJ2-7|TRBV19
TGTGCCAGTAGTATTTTTTTCGGGACAGGGAACTACGAGCAGTACTTC
CASSIFFGTGNYEQYF
>-|few|TRBJ1-3|TRBV9
TGTGCCAGTACCCCAGGGGCTGGAAACACCATATATTTT
CASTPGAGNTIYF
>TRBD1|-|TRBJ2-3|TRBV18
TGTGCCAGCTCACCTCTCGGGACAGGGACCCCGGATACGCAGTATTTT
CASSPLGTGTPDTQYF
>TRBD2|-|TRBJ2-7|TRBV5-5
TGTGCCAGCAGCCCCCTTGCTAGCGGGAAATACGAGCAGTACTTC
CASSPLASGKYEQYF
>TRBD2|-|TRBJ2-5|TRBV6-5
TGTGCCAGCAGTCCCGAGGGAGCGGGGGGGGAGACCCAGTACTTC
CASSPEGAGGETQYF
>TRBD2|once|TRBJ2-3|TRBV9
TGTGCCAGCAGCGCCGCCGGGACTAGCGGGAGGGCCTACAGTAGAACAGATACGCAGTATTTT
CASSAAGTSGRAYSRTDTQYF
>-|once|TRBJ1-4|TRBV28
TGTGCCAGCAGTTTACGACAGCAGAATGAAAAACTGTTTTTT
CASSLRQQNEKLFF
>TRBD1|-|TRBJ1-5|TRBV19
TGTGCCAGTAAGGGGGCGGAGGGCAATCAGCCCCAGCATTTT
CASKGAEGNQPQHF
>-|-|TRBJ1-5|TRBV2
TGTGCCAGCAGCCCGACAGGACCCAATCAGCCCCAGCATTTT
CASSPTGPNQPQHF